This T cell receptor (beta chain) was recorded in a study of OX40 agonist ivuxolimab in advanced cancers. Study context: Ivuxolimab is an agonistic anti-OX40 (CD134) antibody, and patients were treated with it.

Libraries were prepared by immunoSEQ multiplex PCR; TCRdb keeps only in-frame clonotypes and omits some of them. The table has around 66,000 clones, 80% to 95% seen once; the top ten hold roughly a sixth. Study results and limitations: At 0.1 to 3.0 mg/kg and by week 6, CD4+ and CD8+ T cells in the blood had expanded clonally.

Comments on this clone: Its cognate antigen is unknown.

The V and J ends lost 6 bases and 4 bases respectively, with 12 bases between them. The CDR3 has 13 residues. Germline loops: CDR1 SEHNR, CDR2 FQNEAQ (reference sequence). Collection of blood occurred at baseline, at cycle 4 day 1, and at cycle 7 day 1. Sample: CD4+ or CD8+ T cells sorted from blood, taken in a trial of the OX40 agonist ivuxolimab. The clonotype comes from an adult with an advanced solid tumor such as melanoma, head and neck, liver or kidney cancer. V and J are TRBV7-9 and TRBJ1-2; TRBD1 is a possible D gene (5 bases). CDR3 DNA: TGTGCCAGCAGTACAGGAGGTGGCTATGGCTACACCTTC. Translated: CASSTGGGYGYTF.